The present T cell receptor (beta chain) was sequenced within a study of CD8+ T cells in alopecia areata. V was pared by 5 bases and J by 0 bases, with 15 bases between. Germline CDR1 is SGHRS and CDR2 is YFSETQ. The CDR3 is made up of 16 amino acids. It was from alopecia areata patients that lesional scalp punch biopsies and peripheral blood were collected. PBMCs, the starting material, were the source of sorted CD4+ and CD8+ T cells. Following RNA extraction, reverse transcription yielded cDNA that acted as the sequencing template. Here immunoSEQ multiplex PCR was the method, and the copy in TCRdb shows in-frame clones only, minus some. The sample carries about 150,000 clones, more than 45% recorded once.

This TCR was recovered from a human donor with alopecia areata. The specimen sequenced was CD4+ T cells sorted from blood. The gene calls are TRBV5-1 and TRBJ2-1; TRBD2 might be the D (6 bases). In nucleotides, the CDR3 is TGCGCCAGCAGTTTTCATAGCGGAGCCTCCTACAATGAGCAGTTCTTC. The encoded protein is CASSFHSGASYNEQFF.